This entry concerns a single T cell receptor beta chain. The data were produced by immunoSEQ multiplex PCR, yet TCRdb's version contains in-frame clones alone and is incomplete. The sample lists under 200,000 clones, roughly 87% occurring once. This CDR3 spans 15 amino acids. Per germline, CDR1 SGHDT and CDR2 YYEEEE. V lost 4 bases, J lost 4 bases, and 8 bases stayed unmatched. These data belong to a study of blood T cell repertoires in COVID-19. The V call is TRBV5-6, the J call TRBJ2-1, with TRBD1 identical over 7 bases. This receptor was taken from a man aged 45-60 years who had recovered from COVID-19. The sample was PBMCs or T cells enriched from blood (not recorded which). CDR3 DNA: TGTGCCAGCAGCCCACTGGACAGGCCTTACAATGAGCAGTTCTTC. The encoded protein is CASSPLDRPYNEQFF.